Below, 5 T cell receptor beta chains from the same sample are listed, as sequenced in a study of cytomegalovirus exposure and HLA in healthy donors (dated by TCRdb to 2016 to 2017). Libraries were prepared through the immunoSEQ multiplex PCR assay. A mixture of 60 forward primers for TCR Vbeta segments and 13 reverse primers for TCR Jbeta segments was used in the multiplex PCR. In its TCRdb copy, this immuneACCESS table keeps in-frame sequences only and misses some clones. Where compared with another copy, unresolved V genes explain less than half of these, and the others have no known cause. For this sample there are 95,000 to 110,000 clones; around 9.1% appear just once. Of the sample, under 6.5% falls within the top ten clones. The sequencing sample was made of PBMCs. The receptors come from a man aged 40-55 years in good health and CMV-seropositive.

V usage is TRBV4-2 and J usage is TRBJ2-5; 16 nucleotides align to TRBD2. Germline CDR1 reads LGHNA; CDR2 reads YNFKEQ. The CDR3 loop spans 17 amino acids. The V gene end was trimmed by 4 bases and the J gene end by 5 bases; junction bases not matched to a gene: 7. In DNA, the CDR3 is TGTGCCAGCAGCCCGGGACTAGCGGGAGGGCAGGTTGAGACCCAGTACTTC. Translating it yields CASSPGLAGGQVETQYF.

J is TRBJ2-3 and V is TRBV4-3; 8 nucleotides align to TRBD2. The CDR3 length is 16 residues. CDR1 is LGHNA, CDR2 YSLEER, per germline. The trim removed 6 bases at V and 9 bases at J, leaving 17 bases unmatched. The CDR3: CASSLKTSVERETQYF. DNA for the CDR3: TGCGCCAGCAGTCTCAAGACTAGCGTCGAGCGAGAAACGCAGTATTTT.

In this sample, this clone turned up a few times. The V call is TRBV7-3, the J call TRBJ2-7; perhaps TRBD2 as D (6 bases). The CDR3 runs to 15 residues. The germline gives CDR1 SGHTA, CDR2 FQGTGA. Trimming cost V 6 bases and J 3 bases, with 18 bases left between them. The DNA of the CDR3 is TGTGCCAGCAGGGTTAGCGGTTCTTCAAACTACGAGCAGTACTTC. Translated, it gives CASRVSGSSNYEQYF.

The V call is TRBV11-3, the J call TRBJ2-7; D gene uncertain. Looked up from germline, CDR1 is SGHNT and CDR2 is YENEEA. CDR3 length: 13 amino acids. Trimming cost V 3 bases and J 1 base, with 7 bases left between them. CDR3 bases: TGTGCCAGCAGCTTGATCGCGTCCTACGAGCAGTACTTC. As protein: CASSLIASYEQYF.

CDR3 sequence: CASMWSGRITDTQYF. In nucleotides, the CDR3 is TGTGCCAGTATGTGGAGCGGGAGGATCACAGATACGCAGTATTTT. The genes are TRBV19 and TRBJ2-3, with 9 bases identical to TRBD2. The CDR3 extends over 15 amino acids. In germline, CDR1 is LNHDA, CDR2 SQIVND (reference sequence). V shed 7 bases and J 2 bases; nucleotides not matched to a gene: 7.